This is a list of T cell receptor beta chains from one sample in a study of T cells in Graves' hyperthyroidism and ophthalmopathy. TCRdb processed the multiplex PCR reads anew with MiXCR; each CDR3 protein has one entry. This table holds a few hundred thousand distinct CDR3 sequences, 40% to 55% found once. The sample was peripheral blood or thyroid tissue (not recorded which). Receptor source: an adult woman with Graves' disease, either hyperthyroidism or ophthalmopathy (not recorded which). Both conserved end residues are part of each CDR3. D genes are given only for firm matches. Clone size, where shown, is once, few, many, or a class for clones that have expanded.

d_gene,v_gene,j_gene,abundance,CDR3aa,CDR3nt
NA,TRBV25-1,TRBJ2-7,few,CASRRQDGDEQYF,TGTGCCAGCAGGAGACAGGATGGCGACGAGCAGTACTTC
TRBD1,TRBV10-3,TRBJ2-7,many,CAMGTGDSYEQYF,TGTGCCATGGGGACAGGCGACTCCTACGAGCAGTACTTC
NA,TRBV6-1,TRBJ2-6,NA,CASSEGDGLTF,TGTGCCAGCAGTGAAGGGGACGGTCTGACTTTC
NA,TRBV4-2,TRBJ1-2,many,CASSQDPQGLRVYGYTF,TGTGCCAGCAGCCAAGATCCCCAGGGGCTTCGAGTCTATGGCTACACCTTC
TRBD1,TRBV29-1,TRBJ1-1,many,CSVGQGTNTEAFF,TGCAGCGTTGGACAGGGTACGAACACTGAAGCTTTCTTT
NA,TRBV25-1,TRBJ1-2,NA,CASRILVYGYTF,TGTGCCAGCCGTATTCTAGTCTATGGCTACACCTTC
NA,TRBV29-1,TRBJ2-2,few,CSVEGGGHGELFF,TGCAGCGTTGAAGGGGGTGGGCACGGGGAGCTGTTTTTT
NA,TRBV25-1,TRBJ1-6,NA,CASSGTAISSPLHF,TGTGCCAGCTCTGGGACCGCCATTAGCTCACCCCTCCACTTT
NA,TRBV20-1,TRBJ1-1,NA,CSAYPSGFMNTEAFF,TGCAGTGCTTACCCTTCTGGGTTCATGAACACTGAAGCTTTCTTT
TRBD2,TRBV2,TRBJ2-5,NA,CAGGTKETQYF,TGTGCCGGCGGGACTAAAGAGACCCAGTACTTC
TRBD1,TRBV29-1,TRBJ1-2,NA,CSLWDRRYGYTF,TGCAGCCTCTGGGACAGACGCTATGGCTACACCTTC
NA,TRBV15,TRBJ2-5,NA,CATSRDVGGAVQETQYF,TGTGCCACCAGCAGAGATGTTGGGGGAGCAGTCCAAGAGACCCAGTACTTC
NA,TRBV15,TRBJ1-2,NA,CATSILLTDSYGYTF,TGTGCCACCAGCATCCTCCTCACAGACAGCTATGGCTACACCTTC
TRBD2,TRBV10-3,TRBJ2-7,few,CAISENSGILNEQYF,TGTGCCATCAGTGAGAATAGCGGGATTCTCAACGAGCAGTACTTC
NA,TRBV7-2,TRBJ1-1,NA,CASSLVWGRMNTEAFF,TGTGCCAGCAGCTTAGTGTGGGGTCGCATGAACACTGAAGCTTTCTTT
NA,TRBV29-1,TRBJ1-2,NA,CSVGQPDNYGYTF,TGCAGCGTTGGACAGCCCGATAACTATGGCTACACCTTC
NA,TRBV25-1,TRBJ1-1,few,CASSEFDNTEAFF,TGTGCCAGCAGTGAATTTGACAACACTGAAGCTTTCTTT
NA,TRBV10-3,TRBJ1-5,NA,CAISESKWLPPQHF,TGTGCCATCAGTGAGTCGAAATGGCTCCCGCCCCAGCATTTT
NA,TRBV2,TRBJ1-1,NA,CASSFPGTGNTEAFF,TGTGCCAGCAGTTTCCCCGGTACAGGGAACACTGAAGCTTTCTTT
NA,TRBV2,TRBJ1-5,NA,CASSEQGNSPDQPQHF,TGTGCCAGCAGTGAACAGGGAAACAGTCCGGATCAGCCCCAGCATTTT
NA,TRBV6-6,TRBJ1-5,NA,CASSYSKEQPQHF,TGTGCCAGCAGTTACTCGAAGGAACAGCCCCAGCATTTT
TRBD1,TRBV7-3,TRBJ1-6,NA,CASSLTTGINSPLHF,TGTGCCAGCAGCTTAACGACAGGGATTAATTCACCCCTCCACTTT